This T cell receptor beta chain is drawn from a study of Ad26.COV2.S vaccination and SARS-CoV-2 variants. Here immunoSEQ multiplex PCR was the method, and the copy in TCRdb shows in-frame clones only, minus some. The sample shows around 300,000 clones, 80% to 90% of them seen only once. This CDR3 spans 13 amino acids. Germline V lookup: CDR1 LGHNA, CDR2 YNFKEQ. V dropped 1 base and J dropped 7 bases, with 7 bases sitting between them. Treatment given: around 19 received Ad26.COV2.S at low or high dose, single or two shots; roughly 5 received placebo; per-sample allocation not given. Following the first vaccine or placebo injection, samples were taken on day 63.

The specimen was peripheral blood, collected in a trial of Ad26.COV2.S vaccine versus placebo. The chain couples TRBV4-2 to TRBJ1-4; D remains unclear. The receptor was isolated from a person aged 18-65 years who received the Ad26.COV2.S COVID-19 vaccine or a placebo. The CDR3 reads CASSQAGGEKLFF. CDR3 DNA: TGTGCCAGCAGCCAAGCGGGTGGTGAAAAACTGTTTTTT.